This TCR beta chain was captured by sequencing in a study of CXCR3-negative and CXCR3-positive naive CD8 T cells. Findings of the study overall: No difference in surface CD5 was seen between naive subsets, and TCR strength was inferred from TRB CDR3 properties. Naive cells positive for CXCR3 carried more hydrophobic TRB CDR3s than CXCR3-negative ones.

For this clonotype: Its antigen is still unknown.

Carrying UMI labels, the TRB cDNA libraries were prepared through 5' RACE. TCRdb re-analyzed the 5' RACE reads; it lists each CDR3 protein once, without DNA. Its table lists over 70,000 distinct CDR3 sequences. Per the germline V gene, CDR1 is GTSNPN and CDR2 is SVGIG (reference sequence). The length of the CDR3 is 14 residues. The sequencing input was naive CXCR3+ CD8+ T cells from blood. Regarding subset: CD45RO-CCR7+CD27+CD95- naive CD8+ T cells expressing CXCR3 (TNR3+). This sequence originates from a human donor in good health. Some clones in this sample may be carry-over from other donors' samples. The J gene is TRBJ1-2, the V gene TRBV30; TCRdb gives TRBD1 as the D gene, but with no DNA this cannot be confirmed. The chain's CDR3 is CAWEGRGVVYGYTF.